These 11 T cell receptor beta chains were all obtained from the same sample, sequenced in a study of identical twins. Each CDR3 protein gets one entry after TCRdb re-called the 5' RACE reads with MiXCR. The sample consists of 640,000 or so distinct CDR3 sequences, 6.1% of them appearing once. The specimen was naive T cells sorted from blood. The source is a man aged 18 to 35 in good health.

This clonotype was seen a handful of times. The rearrangement links TRBV6-1 to TRBJ2-2, with D unresolved. Germline V gene data show CDR1 as MNHNS and CDR2 as SASEGT. The CDR3 is 15 residues long. The germline V and J ends were trimmed by 6 bases and 2 bases, with 13 bases remaining between them. The CDR3: CASSAFRRNTGELFF. The CDR3 nucleotides read TGTGCCAGCAGCGCCTTTCGGCGTAACACCGGGGAGCTGTTTTTT.

CDR3 region: CASSLGVAGDTQYF. The CDR3 DNA follows: TGTGCCAGCAGTCTCGGGGTAGCAGGGGATACGCAGTATTTT. The V call is TRBV7-2, the J call TRBJ2-3; D is perhaps TRBD1 or TRBD2 (5 bases each). The CDR3 length is 14 residues. The V gene lost 6 bases and the J gene lost 6 bases, with 16 bases spanning the gap. From germline, CDR1 is SGHTA and CDR2 FQGNSA.

There are many counts of this clonotype. V usage is TRBV4-3 and J usage is TRBJ2-1; 7 bases fit TRBD1. This CDR3 region has 18 residues. Germline CDR1 and CDR2: LGHNA and YSLEER. Trimming took 0 bases from V and 2 from J; bases not matched to a gene: 10. The CDR3 DNA is TGCGCCAGCAGCCAAGATCGCCCCCACAGGGGAACCTACAATGAGCAGTTCTTC. The encoded protein is CASSQDRPHRGTYNEQFF.

The rearrangement joins TRBV5-1 to TRBJ2-3; 8 bases line up with TRBD1. Germline assignment: CDR1 SGHRS and CDR2 YFSETQ. The CDR3 is 16 residues long. The V and J ends lost 4 bases and 10 bases, in that order; junction bases with no gene match: 17. This chain's CDR3 is CASSLQGAEVLSSQYF. DNA for the CDR3: TGCGCCAGCAGCCTCCAGGGGGCCGAGGTCCTGTCGTCGCAGTATTTT.

This clonotype was detected only a few times. The chain couples TRBV7-3 to TRBJ2-7, with TRBD1 matching 7 bases. Germline assignment: CDR1 SGHTA and CDR2 FQGTGA. V lost 1 base and J lost 1; bases outside the gene matches: 4. This CDR3 contains 15 residues. DNA of the CDR3: TGTGCCAGCAGCTTAAACTTACAGGGGTCCTACGAGCAGTACTTC. This translates into CASSLNLQGSYEQYF.

This clonotype was counted between two and nine times. V and J are TRBV28 and TRBJ2-7, with D unclear. The CDR3 length is 11 residues. V was cut by 5 bases and J by 6 bases, with 8 bases left in between. CDR1 and CDR2 from the germline V gene are MDHEN and SYDVKM. CDR3 in DNA: TGTGCCAGCAGTCAACCTACCGAGCAGTACTTC. Its protein product is CASSQPTEQYF.

This sequence joins TRBV12-3 or TRBV12-4 and TRBJ2-2, with no clear D. The CDR3 runs to 13 residues. Deletions cut 5 bases from V and 6 bases from J, with 10 bases between. CDR3: CASSVPPAGELFF. The CDR3 coding sequence is TGTGCCAGCAGTGTTCCCCCGGCCGGGGAGCTGTTTTTT.

This clonotype was observed at least ten times. The rearrangement joins TRBV20-1 to TRBJ1-6; no reliable D call. Looked up from germline, CDR1 is DFQATT and CDR2 is SNEGSKA (reference sequence). With 3 bases removed from V and 7 bases from J, the gap between germline ends came to 13 bases. The CDR3 covers 14 residues. CDR3: CSASRTGWNSPLHF. CDR3 nucleotide sequence: TGCAGTGCTAGTCGTACGGGATGGAATTCACCCCTCCACTTT.

This clonotype was recorded at least ten times. J is TRBJ1-2 and V is TRBV12-3 or TRBV12-4, with 7 bases matching TRBD1. The CDR3 length is 11 residues. J lost 7 bases, V lost 7 bases, and 3 bases had no gene match. This CDR3 is CASTYRGGYTF. The CDR3 nucleotides read TGTGCCAGCACCTACAGGGGTGGCTACACCTTC.

This clonotype showed up many times. The genes are TRBV5-1 and TRBJ2-1; 7 bases map to TRBD2. Germline values: CDR1 SGHRS, CDR2 YFSETQ. CDR3 length: 16 residues. J was trimmed by 0 bases and V by 0 bases; bases with no gene match: 3. The CDR3 protein is CASSLGGSGSYNEQFF. For the CDR3, the DNA is TGCGCCAGCAGCTTGGGCGGGAGCGGCTCCTACAATGAGCAGTTCTTC.

There are a few counts of this clonotype. This sequence joins TRBV6-2 or TRBV6-3 and TRBJ2-5, with a possible D match to TRBD2 (6 bases). This CDR3 is 14 amino acids long. Germline assignment: CDR1 MNHEY and CDR2 SVGEGT. V was cut by 2 bases and J by 5 bases, with 12 bases left in between. CDR3 in amino acids: CASSYDGGTETQYF. CDR3 sequence (DNA): TGTGCCAGCAGTTACGATGGAGGGACGGAGACCCAGTACTTC.